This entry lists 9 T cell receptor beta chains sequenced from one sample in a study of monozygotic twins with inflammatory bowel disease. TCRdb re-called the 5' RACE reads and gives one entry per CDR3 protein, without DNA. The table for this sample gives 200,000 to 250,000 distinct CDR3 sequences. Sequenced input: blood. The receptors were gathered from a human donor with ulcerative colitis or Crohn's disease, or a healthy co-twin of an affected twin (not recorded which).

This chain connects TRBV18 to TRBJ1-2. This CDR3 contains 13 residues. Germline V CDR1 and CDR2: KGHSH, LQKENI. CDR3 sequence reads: CASSPPANYGYTF.

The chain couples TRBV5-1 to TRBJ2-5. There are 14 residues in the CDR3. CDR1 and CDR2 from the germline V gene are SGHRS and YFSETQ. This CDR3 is CASSLDARQETQYF.

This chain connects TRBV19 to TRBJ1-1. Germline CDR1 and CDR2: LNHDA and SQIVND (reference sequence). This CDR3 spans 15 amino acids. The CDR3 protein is CASMGGKLGYTEAFF.

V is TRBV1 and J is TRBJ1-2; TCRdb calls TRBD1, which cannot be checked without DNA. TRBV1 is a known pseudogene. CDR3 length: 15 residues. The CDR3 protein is CTSSQEGRGYYGYTF.

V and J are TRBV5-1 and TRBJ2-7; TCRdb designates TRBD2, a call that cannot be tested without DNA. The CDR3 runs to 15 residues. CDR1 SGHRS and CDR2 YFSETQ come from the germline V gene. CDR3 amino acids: CASSLLAGASYEQYF.

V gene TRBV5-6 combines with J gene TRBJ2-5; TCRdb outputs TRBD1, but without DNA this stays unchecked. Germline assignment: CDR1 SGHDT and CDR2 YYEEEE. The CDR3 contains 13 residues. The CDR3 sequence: CASSFDSKETQYF.

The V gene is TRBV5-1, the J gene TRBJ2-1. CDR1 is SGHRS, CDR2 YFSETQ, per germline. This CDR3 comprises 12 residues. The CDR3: CASSSYWGEQFF.

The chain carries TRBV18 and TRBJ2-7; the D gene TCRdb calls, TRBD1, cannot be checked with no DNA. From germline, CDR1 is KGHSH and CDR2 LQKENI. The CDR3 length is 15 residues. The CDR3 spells CASSPGRTVYDEQYF.

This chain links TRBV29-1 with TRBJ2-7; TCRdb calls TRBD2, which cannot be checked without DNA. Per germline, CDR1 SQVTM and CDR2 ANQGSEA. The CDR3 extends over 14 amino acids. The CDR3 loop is CSVEFPGLLHEQYF.